The clone carrying this T cell receptor (beta chain) was detected ten times or more. No antigen is known for it. What was amplified from RNA transcripts were TCR beta CDR3 regions. When the TCR CDR3 underwent first-round RT-PCR, the HTBI primer set was used. TCRdb itself ran the multiplex PCR reads through MiXCR, one entry per CDR3 protein. This table holds more than 35,000 distinct CDR3 sequences, around 48% found once. Per the germline V gene, CDR1 is SNHLY and CDR2 is FYNNEI. CDR3 length: 19 amino acids. Losses at the gene ends were 0 bases for V and 1 base for J; bases not matched to a gene: 12. The data were obtained in a study of T cells in Graves' hyperthyroidism and ophthalmopathy. Study outcomes and limitations: The majority of expanded thyroid clonotypes above 0.001 also appeared in blood. Ophthalmopathy prediction by the model preceded onset by a median approximately six months.

Graves' hyperthyroidism was deemed stable absent ophthalmopathy progression within 18 months. This chain links TRBV2 with TRBJ1-5, with 7 bases that match TRBD1. This TCR came from a woman aged 45-65 years with Graves' hyperthyroidism. Sequencing used peripheral blood or thyroid tissue (not recorded which). The CDR3 coding sequence is TGTGCCAGCAGTGAAGCCGGCGCTTGGGACAGTGGGAGCAATCAGCCCCAGCATTTT. The encoded protein is CASSEAGAWDSGSNQPQHF. The whole variable domain, filled in from reference TRBV2 and TRBJ1-5, reads EPEVTQTPSHQVTQMGQEVILRCVPISNHLYFYWYRQILGQKVEFLVSFYNNEISEKSEIFDDQFSVERPDGSNFTLKIRSTKLEDSAMYFCASSEAGAWDSGSNQPQHFGDGTRLSIL.